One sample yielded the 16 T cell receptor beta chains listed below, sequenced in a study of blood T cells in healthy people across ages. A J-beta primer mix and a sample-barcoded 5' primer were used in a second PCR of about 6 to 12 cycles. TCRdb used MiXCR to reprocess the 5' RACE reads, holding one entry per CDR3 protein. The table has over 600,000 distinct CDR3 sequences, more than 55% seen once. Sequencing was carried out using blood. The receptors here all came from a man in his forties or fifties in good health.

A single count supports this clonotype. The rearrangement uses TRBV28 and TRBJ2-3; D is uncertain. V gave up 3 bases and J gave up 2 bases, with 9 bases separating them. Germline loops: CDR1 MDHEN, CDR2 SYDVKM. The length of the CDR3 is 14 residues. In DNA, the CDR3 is TGTGCCAGCAGTTTCGGGCTAGTCACAGATACGCAGTATTTT. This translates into CASSFGLVTDTQYF.

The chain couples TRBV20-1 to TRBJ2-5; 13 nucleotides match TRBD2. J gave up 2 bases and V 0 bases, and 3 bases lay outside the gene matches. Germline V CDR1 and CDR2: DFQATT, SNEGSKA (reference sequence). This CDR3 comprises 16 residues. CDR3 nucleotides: TGCAGTGCTAGAGATTGGACTAGCGGGGGACAAGAGACCCAGTACTTC. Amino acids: CSARDWTSGGQETQYF.

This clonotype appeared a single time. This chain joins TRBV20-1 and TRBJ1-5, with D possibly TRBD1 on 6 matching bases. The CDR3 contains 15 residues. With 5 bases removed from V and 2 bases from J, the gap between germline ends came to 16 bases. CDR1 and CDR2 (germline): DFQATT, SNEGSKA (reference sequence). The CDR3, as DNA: TGCAGTGCTGCCGGGACAACAGTCGGCAATCAGCCCCAGCATTTT. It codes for CSAAGTTVGNQPQHF.

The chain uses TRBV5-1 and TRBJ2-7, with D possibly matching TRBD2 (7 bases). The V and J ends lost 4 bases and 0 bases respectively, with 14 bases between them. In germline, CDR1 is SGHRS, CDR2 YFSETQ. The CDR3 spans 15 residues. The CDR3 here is CASSPGGRSSYEQYF. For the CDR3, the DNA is TGCGCCAGCAGCCCCGGGGGGCGAAGCTCCTACGAGCAGTACTTC.

The CDR3 is CASRTPGDQETQYF. For the CDR3, the DNA is TGTGCCAGCAGGACTCCAGGGGACCAAGAGACCCAGTACTTC. This chain links TRBV28 with TRBJ2-5; possibly TRBD1 for D (6 bases). Looked up from germline, CDR1 is MDHEN and CDR2 is SYDVKM. V was shortened by 6 bases and J by 0 bases, with 11 bases between the two germline ends. This CDR3 is 14 amino acids long.

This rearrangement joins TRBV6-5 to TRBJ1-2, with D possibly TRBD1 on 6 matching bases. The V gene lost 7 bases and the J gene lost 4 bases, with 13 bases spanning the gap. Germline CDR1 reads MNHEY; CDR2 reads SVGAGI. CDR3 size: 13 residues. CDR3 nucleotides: TGTGCCAGCAACCGGGGGGGCGCCTATGGCTACACCTTC. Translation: CASNRGGAYGYTF.

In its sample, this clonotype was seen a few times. The CDR3, as DNA: TGCAGCTTCTGGACAGGTTCCTACAATGAGCAGTTCTTC. The encoded protein is CSFWTGSYNEQFF. J is TRBJ2-1 and V is TRBV29-1, with 7 bases that match TRBD1. The junction had 5 bases not matched to a gene; V was cut back by 8 bases and J by 1 base. In germline, CDR1 is SQVTM, CDR2 ANQGSEA. The CDR3 runs 13 residues.

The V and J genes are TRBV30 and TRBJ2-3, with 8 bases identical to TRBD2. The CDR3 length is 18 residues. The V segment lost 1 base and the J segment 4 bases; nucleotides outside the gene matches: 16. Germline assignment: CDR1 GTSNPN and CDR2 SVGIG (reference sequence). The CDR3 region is CAWSGFGSGVSSSDTQYF. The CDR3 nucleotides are TGTGCCTGGAGTGGGTTCGGTAGCGGGGTTTCAAGCTCAGATACGCAGTATTTT.

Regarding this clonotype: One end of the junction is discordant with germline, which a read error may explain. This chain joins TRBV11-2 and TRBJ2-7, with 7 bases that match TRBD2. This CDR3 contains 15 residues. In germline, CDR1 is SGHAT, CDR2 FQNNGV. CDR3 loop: CACSLASGRSYEQYF. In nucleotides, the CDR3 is TGTGCCTGCAGCTTAGCTAGCGGTCGCTCCTACGAGCAGTACTTC.

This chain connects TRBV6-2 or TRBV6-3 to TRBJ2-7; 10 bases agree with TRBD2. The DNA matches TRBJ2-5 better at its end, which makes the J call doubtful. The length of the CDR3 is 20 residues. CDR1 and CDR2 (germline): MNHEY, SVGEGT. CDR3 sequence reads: CAINPSGLAGEIHQKETQYF. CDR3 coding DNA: TGTGCCATTAATCCGAGCGGGCTAGCGGGAGAAATACATCAAAAAGAGACCCAGTACTTC.

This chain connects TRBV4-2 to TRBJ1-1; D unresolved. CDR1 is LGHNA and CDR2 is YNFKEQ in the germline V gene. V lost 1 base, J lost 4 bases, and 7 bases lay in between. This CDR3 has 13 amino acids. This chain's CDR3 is CASSQGRATEAFF. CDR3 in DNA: TGTGCCAGCAGCCAAGGGAGAGCCACTGAAGCTTTCTTT.

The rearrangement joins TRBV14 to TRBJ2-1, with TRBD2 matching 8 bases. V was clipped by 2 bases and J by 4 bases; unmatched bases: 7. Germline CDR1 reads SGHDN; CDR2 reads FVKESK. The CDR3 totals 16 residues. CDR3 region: CASSQPASGLYNEQFF. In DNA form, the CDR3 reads TGTGCCAGCAGCCAACCGGCTAGCGGGTTGTACAATGAGCAGTTCTTC.

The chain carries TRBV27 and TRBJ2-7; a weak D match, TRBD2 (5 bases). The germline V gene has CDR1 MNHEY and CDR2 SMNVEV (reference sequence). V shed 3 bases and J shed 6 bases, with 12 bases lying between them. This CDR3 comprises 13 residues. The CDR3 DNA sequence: TGTGCCAGCAGTTTCGCCTCCCGGGGCGAGCAGTACTTC. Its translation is CASSFASRGEQYF.

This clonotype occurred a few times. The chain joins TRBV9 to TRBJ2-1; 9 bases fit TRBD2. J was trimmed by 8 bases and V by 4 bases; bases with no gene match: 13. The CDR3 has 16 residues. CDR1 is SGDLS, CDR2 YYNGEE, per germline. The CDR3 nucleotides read TGTGCCAGCAGCCCAACTACCGGCCTAGCGGGGTATGAGCAGTTCTTC. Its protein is CASSPTTGLAGYEQFF.

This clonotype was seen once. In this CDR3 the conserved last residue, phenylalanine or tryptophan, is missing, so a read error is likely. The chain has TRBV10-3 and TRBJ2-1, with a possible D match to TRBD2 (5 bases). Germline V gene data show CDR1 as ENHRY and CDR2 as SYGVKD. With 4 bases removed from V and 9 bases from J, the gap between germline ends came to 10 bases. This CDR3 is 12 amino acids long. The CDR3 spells CAISGGDPEQFL. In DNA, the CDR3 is TGTGCCATCAGTGGGGGAGACCCTGAGCAGTTCCTC.

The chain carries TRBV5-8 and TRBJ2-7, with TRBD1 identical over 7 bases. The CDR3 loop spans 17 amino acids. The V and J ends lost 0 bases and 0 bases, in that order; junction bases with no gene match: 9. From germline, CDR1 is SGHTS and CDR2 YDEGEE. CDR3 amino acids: CASSLGAGQVTSYEQYF. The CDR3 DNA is TGTGCCAGCAGCTTGGGGGCCGGACAGGTTACCTCCTACGAGCAGTACTTC. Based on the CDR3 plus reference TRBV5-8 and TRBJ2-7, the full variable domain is EAGVTQSPTHLIKTRGQQATLRCSPISGHTSVYWYQQALGLGLQFLLWYDEGEERNRGNFPPRFSGRQFPNYSSELNVNALELEDSALYLCASSLGAGQVTSYEQYFGPGTRLTVT.